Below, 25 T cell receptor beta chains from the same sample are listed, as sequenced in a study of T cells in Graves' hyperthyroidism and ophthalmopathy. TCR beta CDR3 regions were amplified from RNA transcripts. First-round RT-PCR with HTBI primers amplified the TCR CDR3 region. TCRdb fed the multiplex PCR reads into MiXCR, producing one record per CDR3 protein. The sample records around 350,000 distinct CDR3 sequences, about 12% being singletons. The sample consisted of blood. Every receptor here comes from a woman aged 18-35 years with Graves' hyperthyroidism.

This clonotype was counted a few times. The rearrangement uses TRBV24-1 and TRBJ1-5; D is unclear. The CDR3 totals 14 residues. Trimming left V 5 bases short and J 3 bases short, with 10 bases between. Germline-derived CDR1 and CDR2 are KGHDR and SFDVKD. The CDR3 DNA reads TGTGCCACCAGTGTAAAACAGAACAATCAGCCCCAGCATTTT. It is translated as CATSVKQNNQPQHF.

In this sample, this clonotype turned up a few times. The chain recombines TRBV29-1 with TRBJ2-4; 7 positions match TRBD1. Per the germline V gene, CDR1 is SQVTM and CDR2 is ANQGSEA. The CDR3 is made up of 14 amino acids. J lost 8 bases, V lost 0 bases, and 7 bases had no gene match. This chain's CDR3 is CSVEDRGQSYIQYF. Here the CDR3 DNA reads TGCAGCGTTGAAGATAGGGGACAGTCGTACATTCAGTACTTC.

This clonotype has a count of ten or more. The CDR3 reads CASSQTPSYEQYF. CDR3 nucleotides: TGTGCCAGCTCACAAACACCATCCTACGAGCAGTACTTC. This chain joins TRBV18 and TRBJ2-7; no clear D gene. CDR3 length equals 13 residues. From germline, CDR1 is KGHSH and CDR2 LQKENI. Trimming removed 4 bases at V and 1 base at J, with 8 bases between.

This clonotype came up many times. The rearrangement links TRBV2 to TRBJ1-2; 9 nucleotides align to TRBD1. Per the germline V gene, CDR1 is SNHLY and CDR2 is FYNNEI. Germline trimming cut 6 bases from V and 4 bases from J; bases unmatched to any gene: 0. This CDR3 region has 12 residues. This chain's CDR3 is CASRTGGYGYTF. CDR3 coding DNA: TGTGCCAGCAGGACAGGGGGCTATGGCTACACCTTC.

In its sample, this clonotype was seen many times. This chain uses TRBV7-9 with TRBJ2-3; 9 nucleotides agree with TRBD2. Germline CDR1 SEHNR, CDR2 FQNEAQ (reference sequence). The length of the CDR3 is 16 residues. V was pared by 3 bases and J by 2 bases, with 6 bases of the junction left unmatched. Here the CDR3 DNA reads TGTGCCAGCAGCTTTACGCTAGCGGGAAACACAGATACGCAGTATTTT. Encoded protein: CASSFTLAGNTDTQYF.

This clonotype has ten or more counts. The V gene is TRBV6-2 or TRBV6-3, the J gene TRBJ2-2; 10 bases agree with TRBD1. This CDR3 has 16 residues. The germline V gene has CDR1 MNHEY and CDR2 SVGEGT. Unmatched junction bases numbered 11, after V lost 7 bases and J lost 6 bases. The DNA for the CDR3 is TGTGCCAGCAAACCTTGGGGACAGGGGTTTGCCGGGGAGCTGTTTTTT. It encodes CASKPWGQGFAGELFF.

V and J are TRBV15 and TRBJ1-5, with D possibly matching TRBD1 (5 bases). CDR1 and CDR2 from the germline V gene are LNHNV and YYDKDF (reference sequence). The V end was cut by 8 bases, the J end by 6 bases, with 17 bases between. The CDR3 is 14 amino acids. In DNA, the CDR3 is TGTGCCACCCGAGACACAGGAACGGTTCAGCCCCAGCATTTT. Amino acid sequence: CATRDTGTVQPQHF.

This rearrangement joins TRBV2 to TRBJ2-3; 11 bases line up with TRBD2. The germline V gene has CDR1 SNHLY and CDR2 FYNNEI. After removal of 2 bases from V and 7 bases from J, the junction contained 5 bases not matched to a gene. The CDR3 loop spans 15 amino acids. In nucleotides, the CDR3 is TGTGCCAGCAGTGAACCGGGACTAGCGGTAAATACGCAGTATTTT. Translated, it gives CASSEPGLAVNTQYF.

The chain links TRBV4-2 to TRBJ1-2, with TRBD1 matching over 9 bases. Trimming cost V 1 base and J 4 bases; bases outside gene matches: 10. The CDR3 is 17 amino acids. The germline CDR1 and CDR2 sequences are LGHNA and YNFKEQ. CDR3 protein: CASSQAEGQGGPYGYTF. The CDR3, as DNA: TGTGCCAGCAGCCAAGCGGAGGGACAGGGAGGACCCTATGGCTACACCTTC.

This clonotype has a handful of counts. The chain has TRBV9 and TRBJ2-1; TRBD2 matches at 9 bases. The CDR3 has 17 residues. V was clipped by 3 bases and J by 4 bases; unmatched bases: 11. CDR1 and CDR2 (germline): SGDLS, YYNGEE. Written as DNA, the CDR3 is TGTGCCAGCAGCGCCCGAAAGAGGCTAGCGGGATACAATGAGCAGTTCTTC. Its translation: CASSARKRLAGYNEQFF. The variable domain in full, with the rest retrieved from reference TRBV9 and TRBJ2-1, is DSGVTQTPKHLITATGQRVTLRCSPRSGDLSVYWYQQSLDQGLQFLIQYYNGEERAKGNILERFSAQQFPDLHSELNLSSLELGDSALYFCASSARKRLAGYNEQFFGPGTRLTVL.

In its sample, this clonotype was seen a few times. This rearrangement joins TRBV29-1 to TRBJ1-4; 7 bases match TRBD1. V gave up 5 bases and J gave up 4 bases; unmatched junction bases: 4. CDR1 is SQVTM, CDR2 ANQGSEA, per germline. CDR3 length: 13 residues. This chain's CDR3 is CSVRDSLNEKLFF. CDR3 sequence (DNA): TGCAGCGTTAGGGACAGCCTTAATGAAAAACTGTTTTTT. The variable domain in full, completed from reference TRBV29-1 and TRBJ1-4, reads SAVISQKPSRDICQRGTSLTIQCQVDSQVTMMFWYRQQPGQSLTLIATANQGSEATYESGFVIDKFPISRPNLTFSTLTVSNMSPEDSSIYLCSVRDSLNEKLFFGSGTQLSVL.

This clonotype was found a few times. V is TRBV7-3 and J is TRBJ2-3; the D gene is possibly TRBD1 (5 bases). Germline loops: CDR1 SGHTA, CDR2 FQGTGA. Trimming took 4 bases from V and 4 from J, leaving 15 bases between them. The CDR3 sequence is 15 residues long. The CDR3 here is CASSSPGGASDTQYF. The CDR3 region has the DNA TGTGCCAGCAGCTCCCCGGGTGGGGCCTCAGATACGCAGTATTTT.

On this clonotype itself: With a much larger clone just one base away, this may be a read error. This chain's CDR3 is CTWKAWGLAATSSYNEQFF. DNA for the CDR3: TGTACCTGGAAAGCTTGGGGACTAGCGGCAACCAGCTCCTACAATGAGCAGTTCTTC. The rearrangement joins TRBV30 to TRBJ2-1; 11 bases fit TRBD2. Germline CDR1 reads GTSNPN; CDR2 reads SVGIG (reference sequence). This CDR3 comprises 19 residues.

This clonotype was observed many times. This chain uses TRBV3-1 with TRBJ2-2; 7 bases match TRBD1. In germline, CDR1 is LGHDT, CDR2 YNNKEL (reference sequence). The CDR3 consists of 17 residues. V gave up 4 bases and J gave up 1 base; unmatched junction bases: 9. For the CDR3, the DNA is TGTGCCAGCAGCCCCGGGACAGCCAACCTGAACACCGGGGAGCTGTTTTTT. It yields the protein CASSPGTANLNTGELFF.

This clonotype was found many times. CDR3 sequence reads: CATNRDRGYEQYF. DNA of the CDR3: TGTGCCACTAATCGGGACAGGGGGTACGAGCAGTACTTC. V gene TRBV2 combines with J gene TRBJ2-7, with 11 bases that match TRBD1. The CDR3 is made up of 13 amino acids. Germline values: CDR1 SNHLY, CDR2 FYNNEI. The junction had 6 bases not matched to a gene; V was cut back by 10 bases and J by 4 bases. The complete variable domain, with remaining parts taken from reference TRBV2 and TRBJ2-7, reads EPEVTQTPSHQVTQMGQEVILRCVPISNHLYFYWYRQILGQKVEFLVSFYNNEISEKSEIFDDQFSVERPDGSNFTLKIRSTKLEDSAMYFCATNRDRGYEQYFGPGTRLTVT.

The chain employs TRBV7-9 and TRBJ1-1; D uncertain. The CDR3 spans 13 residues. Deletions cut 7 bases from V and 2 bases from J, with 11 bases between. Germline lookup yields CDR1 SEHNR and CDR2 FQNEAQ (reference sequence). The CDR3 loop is CASNPPPNTEAFF. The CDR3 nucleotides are TGTGCCAGCAACCCGCCCCCAAACACTGAAGCTTTCTTT. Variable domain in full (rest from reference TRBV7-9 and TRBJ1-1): DTGVSQNPRHKITKRGQNVTFRCDPISEHNRLYWYRQTLGQGPEFLTYFQNEAQLEKSRLLSDRFSAERPKGSFSTLEIQRTEQGDSAMYLCASNPPPNTEAFFGQGTRLTVV.

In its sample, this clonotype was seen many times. CDR3: CSARESGVGNTIYF. The DNA for the CDR3 is TGCAGTGCTAGAGAGTCAGGGGTCGGAAACACCATATATTTT. The chain is built from TRBV20-1 and TRBJ1-3; TRBD1 is a possible D gene (6 bases). The length of the CDR3 is 14 residues. Trimming left V 0 bases short and J 4 bases short, with 10 bases between. Germline V gene sequence: CDR1 DFQATT, CDR2 SNEGSKA (reference sequence).

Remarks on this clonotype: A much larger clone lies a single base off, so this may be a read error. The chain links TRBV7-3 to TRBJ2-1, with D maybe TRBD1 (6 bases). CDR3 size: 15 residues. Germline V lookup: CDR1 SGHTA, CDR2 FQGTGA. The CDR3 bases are TGTGCCAGCAGCTTAACGGGGGCGCGCGGCGATGAGCAGCTCTTC. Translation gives CASSLTGARGDEQLF.

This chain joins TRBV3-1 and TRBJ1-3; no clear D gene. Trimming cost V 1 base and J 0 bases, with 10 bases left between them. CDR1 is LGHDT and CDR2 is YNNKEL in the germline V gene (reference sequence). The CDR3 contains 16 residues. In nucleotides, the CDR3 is TGTGCCAGCAGCCAAGCCCTTCCGTACTCTGGAAACACCATATATTTT. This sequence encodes CASSQALPYSGNTIYF.

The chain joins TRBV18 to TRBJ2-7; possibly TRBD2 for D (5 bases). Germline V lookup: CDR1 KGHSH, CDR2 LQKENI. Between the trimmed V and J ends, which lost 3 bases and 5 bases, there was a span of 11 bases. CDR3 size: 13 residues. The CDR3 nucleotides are TGTGCCAGCTCACCCCCCGGGAACGACGAGCAGTACTTC. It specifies CASSPPGNDEQYF.

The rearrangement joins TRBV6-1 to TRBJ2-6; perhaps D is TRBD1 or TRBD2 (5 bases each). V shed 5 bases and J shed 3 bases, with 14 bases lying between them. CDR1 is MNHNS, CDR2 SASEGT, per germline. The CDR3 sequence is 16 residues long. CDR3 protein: CASSSLGTGGANVLTF. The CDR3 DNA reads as TGTGCCAGCAGTTCCCTGGGGACGGGTGGGGCCAACGTCCTGACTTTC.

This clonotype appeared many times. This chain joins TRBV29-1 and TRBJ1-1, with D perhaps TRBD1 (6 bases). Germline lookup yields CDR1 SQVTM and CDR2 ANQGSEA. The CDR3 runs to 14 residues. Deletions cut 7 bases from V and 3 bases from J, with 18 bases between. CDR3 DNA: TGCAGCGCTGGGGGCCGGGGGGGCGACACTGAAGCTTTCTTT. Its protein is CSAGGRGGDTEAFF.

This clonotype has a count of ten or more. In DNA, the CDR3 is TGTGCCAGCAGGCCCGGGACTAGCTCCTACAATGAGCAGTTCTTC. This sequence encodes CASRPGTSSYNEQFF. The V call is TRBV6-1, the J call TRBJ2-1, with 8 positions matching TRBD2. J lost 0 bases, V lost 6 bases, and 4 bases had no gene match. Looked up from germline, CDR1 is MNHNS and CDR2 is SASEGT. This CDR3 has 15 amino acids.

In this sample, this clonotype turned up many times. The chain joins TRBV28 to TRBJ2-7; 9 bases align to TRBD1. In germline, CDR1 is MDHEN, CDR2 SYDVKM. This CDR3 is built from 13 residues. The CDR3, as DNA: TGTACCACCCGGGACAGGGTATCCTACGAGCAGTACTTC. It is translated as CTTRDRVSYEQYF.

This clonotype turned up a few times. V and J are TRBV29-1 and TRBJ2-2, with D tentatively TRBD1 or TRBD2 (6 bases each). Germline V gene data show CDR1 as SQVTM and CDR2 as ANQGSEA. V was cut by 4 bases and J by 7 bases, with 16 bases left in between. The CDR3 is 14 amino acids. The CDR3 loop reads CSVGTGGQGGELFF. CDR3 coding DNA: TGCAGCGTTGGAACCGGGGGACAAGGCGGGGAGCTGTTTTTT.